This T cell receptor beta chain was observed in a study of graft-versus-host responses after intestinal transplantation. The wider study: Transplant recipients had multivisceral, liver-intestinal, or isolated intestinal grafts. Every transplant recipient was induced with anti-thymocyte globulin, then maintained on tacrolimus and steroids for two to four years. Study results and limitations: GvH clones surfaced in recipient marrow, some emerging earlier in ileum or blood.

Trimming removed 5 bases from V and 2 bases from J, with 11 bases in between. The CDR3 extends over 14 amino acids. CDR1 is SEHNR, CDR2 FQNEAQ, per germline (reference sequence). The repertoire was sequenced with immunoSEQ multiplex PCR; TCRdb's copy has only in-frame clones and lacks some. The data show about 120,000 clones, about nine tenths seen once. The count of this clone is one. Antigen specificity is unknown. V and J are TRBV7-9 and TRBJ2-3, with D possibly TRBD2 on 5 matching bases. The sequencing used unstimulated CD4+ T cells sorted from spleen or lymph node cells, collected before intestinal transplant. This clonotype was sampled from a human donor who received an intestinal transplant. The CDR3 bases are TGTGCCAGCAGCAGAACCCGGGACACAGATACGCAGTATTTT. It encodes CASSRTRDTDTQYF.